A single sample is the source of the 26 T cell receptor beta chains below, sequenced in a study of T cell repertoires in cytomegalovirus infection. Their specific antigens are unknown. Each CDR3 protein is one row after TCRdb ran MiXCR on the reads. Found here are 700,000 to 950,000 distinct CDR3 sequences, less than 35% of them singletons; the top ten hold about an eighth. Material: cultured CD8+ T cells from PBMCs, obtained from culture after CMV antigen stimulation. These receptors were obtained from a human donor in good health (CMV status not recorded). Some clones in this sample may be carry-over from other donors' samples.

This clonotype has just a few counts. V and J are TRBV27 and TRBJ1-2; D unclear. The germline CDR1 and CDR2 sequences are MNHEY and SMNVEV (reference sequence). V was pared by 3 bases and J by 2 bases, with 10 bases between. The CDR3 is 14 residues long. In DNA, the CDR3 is TGTGCCAGCAGTTTTACTCCGGGGAACTATGGCTACACCTTC. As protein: CASSFTPGNYGYTF.

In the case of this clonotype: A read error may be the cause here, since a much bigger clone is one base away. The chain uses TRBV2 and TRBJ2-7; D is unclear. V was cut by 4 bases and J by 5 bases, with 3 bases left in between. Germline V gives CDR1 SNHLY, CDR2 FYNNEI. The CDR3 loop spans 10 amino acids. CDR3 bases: TGTGCCAGCAGTGGAGACGAGCAGTACTTC. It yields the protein CASSGDEQYF.

In DNA, the CDR3 is TGTGCCAGTAGACTCCCAGGAGACAGAACCACTGAAGCTTTCTTT. Its protein product is CASRLPGDRTTEAFF. The V gene is TRBV19, the J gene TRBJ1-1, with D maybe TRBD1 (5 bases). Germline values: CDR1 LNHDA, CDR2 SQIVND (reference sequence). Trimming pared 6 bases from V and 4 bases from J, leaving 18 bases between. The CDR3 length is 15 residues. Looking up the rest from reference TRBV19 and TRBJ1-1 gives the full variable domain: DGGITQSPKYLFRKEGQNVTLSCEQNLNHDAMYWYRQDPGQGLRLIYYSQIVNDFQKGDIAEGYSVSREKKESFPLTVTSAQKNPTAFYLCASRLPGDRTTEAFFGQGTRLTVV.

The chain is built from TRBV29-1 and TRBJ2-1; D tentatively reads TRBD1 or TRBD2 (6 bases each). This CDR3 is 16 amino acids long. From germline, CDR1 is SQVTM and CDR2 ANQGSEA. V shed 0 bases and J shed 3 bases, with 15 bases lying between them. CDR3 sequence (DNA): TGCAGCGTTGAAGATCCCGGGGGCGAGTACTACAATGAGCAGTTCTTC. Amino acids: CSVEDPGGEYYNEQFF.

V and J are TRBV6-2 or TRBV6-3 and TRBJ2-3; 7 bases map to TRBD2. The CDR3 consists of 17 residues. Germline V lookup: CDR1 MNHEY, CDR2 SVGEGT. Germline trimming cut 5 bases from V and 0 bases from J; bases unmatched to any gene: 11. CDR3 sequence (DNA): TGTGCCAGCAGTCTTCTCGGGGGGATCCTAAGCACAGATACGCAGTATTTT. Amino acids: CASSLLGGILSTDTQYF.

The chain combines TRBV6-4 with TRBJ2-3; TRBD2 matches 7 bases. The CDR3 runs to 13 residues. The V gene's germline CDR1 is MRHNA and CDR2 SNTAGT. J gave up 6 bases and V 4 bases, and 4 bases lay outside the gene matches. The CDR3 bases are TGTGCCAGCAGTGCCTATAGCGGGGATACGCAGTATTTT. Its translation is CASSAYSGDTQYF.

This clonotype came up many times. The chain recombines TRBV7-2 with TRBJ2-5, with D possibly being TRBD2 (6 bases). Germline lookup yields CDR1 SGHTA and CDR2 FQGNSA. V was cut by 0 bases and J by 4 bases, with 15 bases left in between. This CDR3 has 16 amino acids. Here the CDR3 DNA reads TGTGCCAGCAGCTTAGCGTCATTCGGGGGAACAGAGACCCAGTACTTC. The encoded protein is CASSLASFGGTETQYF.

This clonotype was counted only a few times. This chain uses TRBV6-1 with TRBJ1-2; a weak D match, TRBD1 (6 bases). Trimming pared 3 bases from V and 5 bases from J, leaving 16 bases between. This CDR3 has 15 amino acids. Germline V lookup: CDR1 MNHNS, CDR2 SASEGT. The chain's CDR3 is CASSEMAGEGYGYTF. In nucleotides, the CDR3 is TGTGCCAGCAGTGAGATGGCAGGGGAGGGGTATGGCTACACCTTC.

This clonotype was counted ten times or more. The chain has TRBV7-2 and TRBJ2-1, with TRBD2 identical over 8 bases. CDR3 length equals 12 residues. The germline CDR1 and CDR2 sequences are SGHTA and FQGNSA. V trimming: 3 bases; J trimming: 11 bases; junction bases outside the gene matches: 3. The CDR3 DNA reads TGTGCCAGCAGCTTTGGCGGGGGGAAGCAGTTCTTC. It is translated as CASSFGGGKQFF.

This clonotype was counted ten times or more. For the CDR3, the DNA is TGTGCCAGCAGCTCCAGAGGACAGTTAAACACCGGGGAGCTGTTTTTT. This sequence encodes CASSSRGQLNTGELFF. J is TRBJ2-2 and V is TRBV7-9, with a possible D match to TRBD1 (6 bases). The CDR3 is made up of 16 amino acids. V lost 4 bases and J 2 bases, leaving 14 bases between the germline ends. CDR1 is SEHNR and CDR2 is FQNEAQ in the germline V gene (reference sequence).

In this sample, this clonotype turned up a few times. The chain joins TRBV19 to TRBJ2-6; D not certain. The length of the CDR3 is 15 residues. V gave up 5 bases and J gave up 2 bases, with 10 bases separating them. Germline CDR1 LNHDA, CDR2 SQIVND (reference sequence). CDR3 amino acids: CASSETVTGANVLTF. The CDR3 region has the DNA TGTGCCAGTAGTGAAACAGTTACTGGGGCCAACGTCCTGACTTTC. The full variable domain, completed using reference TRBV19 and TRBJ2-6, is DGGITQSPKYLFRKEGQNVTLSCEQNLNHDAMYWYRQDPGQGLRLIYYSQIVNDFQKGDIAEGYSVSREKKESFPLTVTSAQKNPTAFYLCASSETVTGANVLTFGAGSRLTVL.

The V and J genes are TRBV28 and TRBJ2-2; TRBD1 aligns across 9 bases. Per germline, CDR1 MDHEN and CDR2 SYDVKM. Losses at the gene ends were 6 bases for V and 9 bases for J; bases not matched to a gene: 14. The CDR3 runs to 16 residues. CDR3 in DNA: TGTGCCAGCAGCCCTACCCCTTGGACAGGGGCGAGGGAGCTGTTTTTT. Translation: CASSPTPWTGARELFF. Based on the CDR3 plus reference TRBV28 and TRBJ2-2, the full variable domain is DVKVTQSSRYLVKRTGEKVFLECVQDMDHENMFWYRQDPGLGLRLIYFSYDVKMKEKGDIPEGYSVSREKKERFSLILESASTNQTSMYLCASSPTPWTGARELFFGEGSRLTVL.

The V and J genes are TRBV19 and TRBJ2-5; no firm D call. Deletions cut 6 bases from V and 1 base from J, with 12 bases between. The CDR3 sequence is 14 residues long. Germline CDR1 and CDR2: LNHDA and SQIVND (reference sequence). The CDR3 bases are TGTGCCAGTAGCATCCTGGGCAGCCAAGAGACCCAGTACTTC. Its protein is CASSILGSQETQYF.

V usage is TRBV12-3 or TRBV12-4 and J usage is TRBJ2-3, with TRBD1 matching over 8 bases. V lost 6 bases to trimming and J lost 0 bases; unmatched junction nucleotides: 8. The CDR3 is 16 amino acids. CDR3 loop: CASSLDRGPSTDTQYF. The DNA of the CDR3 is TGTGCCAGCAGCCTCGACAGGGGCCCAAGCACAGATACGCAGTATTTT.

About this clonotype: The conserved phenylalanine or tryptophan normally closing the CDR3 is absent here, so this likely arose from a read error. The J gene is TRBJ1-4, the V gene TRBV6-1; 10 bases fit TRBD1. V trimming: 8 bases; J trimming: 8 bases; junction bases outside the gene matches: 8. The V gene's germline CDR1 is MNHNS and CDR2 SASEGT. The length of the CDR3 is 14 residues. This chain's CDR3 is CASEDRGTKEKLFV. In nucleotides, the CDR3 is TGTGCCAGCGAGGACAGGGGGACGAAAGAAAAACTGTTTGTT.

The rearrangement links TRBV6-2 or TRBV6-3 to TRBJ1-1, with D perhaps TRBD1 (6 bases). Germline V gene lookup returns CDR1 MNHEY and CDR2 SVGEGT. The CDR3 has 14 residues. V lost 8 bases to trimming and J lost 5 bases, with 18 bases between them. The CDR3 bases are TGTGCCAGCGTCTTAGGGGGTCCAGGAACTGAAGCTTTCTTT. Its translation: CASVLGGPGTEAFF.

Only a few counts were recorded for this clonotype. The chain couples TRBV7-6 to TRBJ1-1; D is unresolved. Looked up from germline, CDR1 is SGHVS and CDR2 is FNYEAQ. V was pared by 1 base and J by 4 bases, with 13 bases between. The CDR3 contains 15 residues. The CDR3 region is CASSLGGGGFTEAFF. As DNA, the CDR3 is TGTGCCAGCAGCTTAGGGGGAGGAGGGTTCACTGAAGCTTTCTTT.

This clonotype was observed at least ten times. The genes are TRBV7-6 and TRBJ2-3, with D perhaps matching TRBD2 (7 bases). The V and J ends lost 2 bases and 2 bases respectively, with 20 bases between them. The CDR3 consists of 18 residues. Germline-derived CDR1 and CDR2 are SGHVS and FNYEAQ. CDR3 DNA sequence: TGTGCCAGCAGCTTAAAACCTCCGACCGGGGGGCCCACAGATACGCAGTATTTT. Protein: CASSLKPPTGGPTDTQYF.

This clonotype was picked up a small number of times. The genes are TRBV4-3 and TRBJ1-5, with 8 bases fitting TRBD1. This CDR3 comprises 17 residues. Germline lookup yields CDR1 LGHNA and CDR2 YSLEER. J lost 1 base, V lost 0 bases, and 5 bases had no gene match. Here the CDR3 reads CASSQDHRGISNQPQHF. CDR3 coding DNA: TGCGCCAGCAGCCAAGACCACAGGGGGATCAGCAATCAGCCCCAGCATTTT.

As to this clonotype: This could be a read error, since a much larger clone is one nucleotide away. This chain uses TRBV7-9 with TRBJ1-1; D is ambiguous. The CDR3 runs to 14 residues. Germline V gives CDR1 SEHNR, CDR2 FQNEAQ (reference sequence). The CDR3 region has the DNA TGTGCCAGCAGCTTAGGGAGGGTTTTCACTAAAGCTTTCTTT. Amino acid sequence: CASSLGRVFTKAFF.

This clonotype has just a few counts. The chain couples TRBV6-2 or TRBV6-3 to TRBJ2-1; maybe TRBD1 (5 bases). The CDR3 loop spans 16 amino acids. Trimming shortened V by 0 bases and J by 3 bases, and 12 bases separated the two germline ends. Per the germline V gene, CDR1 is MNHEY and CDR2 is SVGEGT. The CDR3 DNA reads TGTGCCAGCAGTTACTCCAGGCGGCAGGGCTACAATGAGCAGTTCTTC. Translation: CASSYSRRQGYNEQFF.

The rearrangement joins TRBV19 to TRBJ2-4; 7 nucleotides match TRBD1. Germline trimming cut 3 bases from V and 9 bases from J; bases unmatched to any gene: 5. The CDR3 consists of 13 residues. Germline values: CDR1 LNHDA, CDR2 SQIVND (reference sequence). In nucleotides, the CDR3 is TGTGCCAGTAGTATTGCAGGGGGACGCATTCAGTACTTC. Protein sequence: CASSIAGGRIQYF.

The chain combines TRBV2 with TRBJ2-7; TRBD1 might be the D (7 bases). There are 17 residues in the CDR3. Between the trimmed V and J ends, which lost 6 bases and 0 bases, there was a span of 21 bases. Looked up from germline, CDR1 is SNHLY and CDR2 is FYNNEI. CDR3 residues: CASRLDGGGASSYEQYF. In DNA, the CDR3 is TGTGCCAGCAGACTCGACGGAGGGGGCGCCTCCTCCTACGAGCAGTACTTC.

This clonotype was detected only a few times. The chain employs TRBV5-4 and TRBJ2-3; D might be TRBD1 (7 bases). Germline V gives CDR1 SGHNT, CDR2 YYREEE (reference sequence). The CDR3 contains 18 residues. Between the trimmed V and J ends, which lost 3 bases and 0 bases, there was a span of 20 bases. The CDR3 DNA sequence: TGTGCCAGCAGCTCTGGACAGGACTACAGTCCTAGCACAGATACGCAGTATTTT. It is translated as CASSSGQDYSPSTDTQYF.

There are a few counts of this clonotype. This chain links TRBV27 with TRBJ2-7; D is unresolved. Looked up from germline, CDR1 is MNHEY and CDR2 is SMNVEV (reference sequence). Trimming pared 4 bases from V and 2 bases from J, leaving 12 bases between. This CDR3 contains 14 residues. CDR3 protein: CASSSGSYPYEQYF. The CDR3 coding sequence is TGTGCCAGCAGTTCCGGCTCATATCCCTACGAGCAGTACTTC.

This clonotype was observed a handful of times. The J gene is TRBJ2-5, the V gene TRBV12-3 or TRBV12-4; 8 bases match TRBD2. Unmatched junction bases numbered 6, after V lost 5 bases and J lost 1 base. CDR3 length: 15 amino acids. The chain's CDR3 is CASSGGGGSQETQYF. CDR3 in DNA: TGTGCCAGCAGTGGGGGCGGGGGGTCCCAAGAGACCCAGTACTTC.